The T cell receptor (beta chain) described here comes from a study of blood T cell repertoires in COVID-19 (dated by TCRdb to the early 2020s). For the wider study: Collaborator samples came from the United States, Italy and Spain and covered acute and convalescent phases of COVID-19. The material from the prospective study consisted of cDNA or gDNA derived from T cells, B-cell-depleted T cells, or PBMCs. Subjects who had been exposed to COVID-19, were actively infected with it, or had recovered from it provided the deeply sampled blood TCRbeta repertoires that made up the dataset. A freely available public database, intended as a resource for researchers studying the immune response to SARS-CoV-2, is where the repertoires were released. Samples came from the ongoing ImmuneRACE study (first 160 participants) plus 1,254 subjects from 6 global collaborators. A de-identified subject ID, COVID-19 status, age in years and sex were almost always included in the sample metadata. Where available, HLA class I and class II types were taken from metadata supplied by the sample provider and were not determined by assay-based typing.

This clone was recorded a few times. Its recognized antigen is unknown. Within one base of it there is no much larger clone, and no base qualities were kept. TCRbeta CDR3 regions were amplified from genomic DNA using the immunoSEQ Assay, a bias-controlled multiplex PCR. The study's processing was this. Within the assay, amplification of reference gene primers was used to estimate how many nucleated cells each sample contained. To quantify the absolute abundance of each unique TCRbeta CDR3 rearrangement, sequence reads were collapsed and filtered. Productive Simpson clonality was computed per sample as the square root of Simpson's diversity index over productive rearrangements. Sourced from immuneACCESS, this table was stored by TCRdb with only in-frame sequences that have V and J called. A share of the clones is absent; for the studies checked, an unresolved V gene accounts for under half, and the remainder has no known explanation. The V and J calls and the clone size are those of that table, but D and trimming were determined from the DNA. This sample lists around 160,000 clones; 80% to 90% were detected once. The leading ten clones occupy 8% of the sample.

One collaborating source in Seattle enrolled patients while the patients were actively infected and followed the patients over time throughout the course of disease. Each collaborating institution followed its own protocols to collect whole blood in K2EDTA tubes. For TCRbeta analysis, collaborators shipped samples in one of three forms: frozen whole blood, isolated PBMCs, or DNA extracted from either of those sample types. Study-level results and caveats: Clinical and demographic metadata were provided uncurated, with the amount varying by source and participant.

From the cysteine through the phenylalanine, the CDR3 covers 15 amino acids. CDR3 DNA only is kept here, 45 bases in frame from base 1. Deletion took 0 bases off V and 5 bases off J, with a span of 10 bases between the germline ends. The germline V gene gives CDR1 as LGHNA and CDR2 as YNFKEQ. This clonotype was obtained from an older woman with COVID-19, enrolled during active disease. What was sequenced was peripheral blood. The chain is encoded by TRBV4-2 joined to TRBJ1-4; TRBD1 could be the D gene, as 5 bases match. For the CDR3, the sequence is CASSQEGGANEKLFF. The sequenced DNA is TGTGCCAGCAGCCAAGAGGGGGGAGCGAATGAAAAACTGTTTTTT.